One sample yielded the 23 T cell receptor beta chains listed below, sequenced in a study of blood T cell repertoires in COVID-19. Method: immunoSEQ multiplex PCR; TCRdb's copy keeps in-frame clones and lacks some. The sample shows approximately 160,000 clones, 87% of them seen only once. The sample taken for sequencing was PBMCs or T cells enriched from blood (not recorded which). These receptors were collected from a woman between 45 and 60 years old who had recovered from COVID-19.

The J gene is TRBJ2-3, the V gene TRBV5-4; TRBD1 is a possible D gene (6 bases). CDR3 length: 14 residues. Trimming pared 3 bases from V and 4 bases from J, leaving 12 bases between. Germline loops: CDR1 SGHNT, CDR2 YYREEE (reference sequence). The CDR3 reads CASSSQGLADTQYF. DNA of the CDR3: TGTGCCAGCAGCTCACAGGGTTTGGCAGATACGCAGTATTTT.

The V gene is TRBV5-1, the J gene TRBJ2-1; TRBD2 agrees at 12 bases. CDR3 length: 17 residues. CDR1 is SGHRS, CDR2 YFSETQ, per germline. V shed 4 bases, J shed 0 bases, and the junction held 5 bases outside the gene matches. CDR3 nucleotide sequence: TGCGCCAGCAGCGCAGGGACTAGCGGGTACTCCTACAATGAGCAGTTCTTC. Translated: CASSAGTSGYSYNEQFF.

The chain recombines TRBV25-1 with TRBJ2-1, with TRBD2 matching over 8 bases. V lost 3 bases to trimming and J lost 9 bases; unmatched junction nucleotides: 4. The CDR3 is 13 amino acids. CDR1 is MGHDK, CDR2 SYGVNS, per germline. The CDR3 region has the DNA TGTGCCAGCAGTGACCCCGGGAGGGGTGAGCAGTTCTTC. As protein: CASSDPGRGEQFF.

This chain connects TRBV9 to TRBJ1-5; D may be TRBD1 (5 bases). CDR1 SGDLS and CDR2 YYNGEE come from the germline V gene. The CDR3 covers 15 residues. V lost 4 bases and J lost 2, with 13 bases in between. CDR3 sequence reads: CASSLSGGGNQPQHF. The CDR3 DNA sequence: TGTGCCAGCAGCCTAAGCGGGGGGGGCAATCAGCCCCAGCATTTT.

The rearrangement links TRBV7-2 to TRBJ2-1, with 13 nucleotides matching TRBD2. The junction had 6 bases not matched to a gene; V was cut back by 4 bases and J by 6 bases. The CDR3 covers 16 residues. The germline gives CDR1 SGHTA, CDR2 FQGNSA. Written as DNA, the CDR3 is TGTGCCAGCAGCTCTAGACTAGCGGGGGGCCCCAATGAGCAGTTCTTC. This encodes CASSSRLAGGPNEQFF.

The chain links TRBV4-1 to TRBJ1-1; TRBD1 matches 9 bases. J gave up 10 bases and V 3 bases, and 3 bases lay outside the gene matches. The CDR3 extends over 12 amino acids. From germline, CDR1 is MGHRA and CDR2 YSYEKL. The CDR3 sequence: CASSQTGGVAFF. The CDR3 bases are TGCGCCAGCAGCCAGACAGGGGGAGTAGCTTTCTTT.

This chain connects TRBV10-3 to TRBJ1-1; 7 bases map to TRBD1. The CDR3 is 14 amino acids. The J segment lost 1 base and the V segment lost 6 bases, leaving 5 bases of the junction unmatched. CDR1 is ENHRY and CDR2 is SYGVKD in the germline V gene. The CDR3, as DNA: TGTGCCATCAGGGCCGGGACAGCGAACACTGAAGCTTTCTTT. Translating gives CAIRAGTANTEAFF.

The rearrangement joins TRBV2 to TRBJ1-1, with D possibly matching TRBD1 (5 bases). The germline V gene encodes CDR1 SNHLY and CDR2 FYNNEI. V shed 4 bases and J shed 3 bases, with 9 bases lying between them. This CDR3 spans 13 amino acids. The CDR3 sequence is CASSAGRDTEAFF. The CDR3 DNA is TGTGCCAGCAGTGCCGGCAGGGACACTGAAGCTTTCTTT.

V gene TRBV5-6 combines with J gene TRBJ1-2; possibly TRBD1 for D (5 bases). Trimming removed 4 bases at V and 0 bases at J, with 7 bases between. Germline V gene lookup returns CDR1 SGHDT and CDR2 YYEEEE. The CDR3 consists of 13 residues. In nucleotides, the CDR3 is TGTGCCAGCAGCCTGACAGCTAACTATGGCTACACCTTC. Translating it yields CASSLTANYGYTF.

The J gene is TRBJ1-2, the V gene TRBV12-5, with D unresolved. Germline lookup yields CDR1 LGHNT and CDR2 FRNRAP. The CDR3 runs to 15 residues. V lost 3 bases, J lost 1 base, and 12 bases lay in between. CDR3 sequence reads: CASGLPRQINYGYTF. The CDR3, as DNA: TGTGCTAGTGGTTTACCCCGTCAGATTAACTATGGCTACACCTTC.

The chain is built from TRBV12-3 or TRBV12-4 and TRBJ2-7; D possibly corresponds to TRBD1 (7 bases). The CDR3 has 13 amino acids. The V and J ends lost 8 bases and 5 bases respectively, with 16 bases between them. The CDR3 DNA sequence: TGTGCCAGCGGGGCGGGACAGTCCAACGAGCAGTACTTC. Its translation is CASGAGQSNEQYF.

The rearrangement joins TRBV2 to TRBJ1-1; a weak D match, TRBD1 (5 bases). V was cut by 6 bases and J by 3 bases, with 14 bases left in between. CDR1 and CDR2 from the germline V gene are SNHLY and FYNNEI. The CDR3 sequence is 14 residues long. Here the CDR3 reads CASSQLARDTEAFF. The CDR3, as DNA: TGTGCCAGCAGCCAACTGGCCAGGGACACTGAAGCTTTCTTT. The variable domain in full, with the rest retrieved from reference TRBV2 and TRBJ1-1, is EPEVTQTPSHQVTQMGQEVILRCVPISNHLYFYWYRQILGQKVEFLVSFYNNEISEKSEIFDDQFSVERPDGSNFTLKIRSTKLEDSAMYFCASSQLARDTEAFFGQGTRLTVV.

The rearrangement uses TRBV12-3 or TRBV12-4 and TRBJ1-6; D not resolved. CDR3 length: 12 residues. V gave up 6 bases and J gave up 10 bases, with 10 bases separating them. The chain's CDR3 is CASSRSGSPLHF. In DNA form, the CDR3 reads TGTGCCAGCAGCCGGAGCGGATCACCCCTCCACTTT.

The chain has TRBV9 and TRBJ1-6; 7 bases line up with TRBD1. J lost 7 bases, V lost 3 bases, and 7 bases had no gene match. The germline CDR1 and CDR2 sequences are SGDLS and YYNGEE. This CDR3 comprises 15 residues. CDR3 residues: CASSATGTDNSPLHF. The CDR3 nucleotides read TGTGCCAGCAGCGCCACCGGGACAGACAATTCACCCCTCCACTTT.

This chain uses TRBV5-6 with TRBJ1-1; TRBD1 might be the D (5 bases). Deletions cut 0 bases from V and 1 base from J, with 7 bases between. The CDR3 consists of 14 residues. Germline-derived CDR1 and CDR2 are SGHDT and YYEEEE. CDR3 residues: CASSLGQKNTEAFF. CDR3 DNA: TGTGCCAGCAGCTTGGGACAGAAGAACACTGAAGCTTTCTTT.

The chain combines TRBV6-5 with TRBJ1-1; no firm D call. Trimming took off 6 bases at V and 1 base at J, with 6 bases between the two ends. Germline CDR1 MNHEY, CDR2 SVGAGI. CDR3 size: 12 residues. The CDR3 loop is CASRARNTEAFF. The CDR3 coding sequence is TGTGCCAGCAGGGCCCGGAACACTGAAGCTTTCTTT.

This sequence joins TRBV21-1 and TRBJ2-2; TRBD2, as called in the table, went unchecked against the DNA. TRBV21-1 is annotated as a pseudogene. The CDR3 length is 22 residues. The CDR3 here is CASSKSPSTFLLAGANTGELFF. CDR3 sequence (DNA): TGTGCCAGCAGCAAAAGCCCTTCGACATTCCTACTAGCGGGGGCGAACACCGGGGAGCTGTTTTTT.

The V call is TRBV27, the J call TRBJ1-2; the match to TRBD1 covers 7 bases. V trimming: 4 bases; J trimming: 3 bases; junction bases outside the gene matches: 2. The V gene's germline CDR1 is MNHEY and CDR2 SMNVEV (reference sequence). The CDR3 is 13 residues long. In DNA, the CDR3 is TGTGCCAGCAGTTCGGACAGGTACTATGGCTACACCTTC. This sequence encodes CASSSDRYYGYTF.

The chain links TRBV18 to TRBJ2-5; D may be TRBD2 (6 bases). This CDR3 region has 16 residues. Germline V CDR1 and CDR2: KGHSH, LQKENI. Trimming removed 4 bases at V and 3 bases at J, with 18 bases between. CDR3 amino acids: CASSHRLVGTEETQYF. The CDR3 DNA reads as TGTGCCAGCTCACACAGACTAGTAGGGACGGAAGAGACCCAGTACTTC.

This chain links TRBV29-1 with TRBJ1-4; 8 positions agree with TRBD1. Trimming removed 4 bases from V and 8 bases from J; junction bases left unmatched: 9. The CDR3 has 14 amino acids. Germline CDR1 and CDR2: SQVTM and ANQGSEA. DNA for the CDR3: TGCAGCGTTGGGACAGGGCTTGTGAGGGAAAAACTGTTTTTT. Amino acids: CSVGTGLVREKLFF.

This clone appeared once. The V call is TRBV20-1, the J call TRBJ2-3, with D possibly TRBD2 on 5 matching bases. The V and J ends lost 3 bases and 4 bases respectively, with 5 bases between them. This CDR3 region has 11 residues. Germline loops: CDR1 DFQATT, CDR2 SNEGSKA (reference sequence). The CDR3 DNA sequence: TGCAGTGCTAGGGAGGCAGATACGCAGTATTTT. The encoded protein is CSAREADTQYF.

The rearrangement links TRBV4-3 to TRBJ2-1; 7 bases line up with TRBD2. The V gene's germline CDR1 is LGHNA and CDR2 YSLEER. The V segment lost 0 bases and the J segment 0 bases; nucleotides outside the gene matches: 8. There are 18 residues in the CDR3. CDR3 in amino acids: CASSQDAAGGSSYNEQFF. The CDR3 nucleotides read TGCGCCAGCAGCCAAGATGCCGCGGGCGGGAGCTCCTACAATGAGCAGTTCTTC.

J is TRBJ1-6 and V is TRBV30, with D unresolved. V lost 2 bases to trimming and J lost 6 bases, with 14 bases between them. There are 15 residues in the CDR3. Germline loops: CDR1 GTSNPN, CDR2 SVGIG (reference sequence). The CDR3: CAWSLGRGFNSPLHF. For the CDR3, the DNA is TGTGCCTGGAGTCTTGGGAGAGGGTTTAATTCACCCCTCCACTTT.